Following are 19 T cell receptor beta chains from one sample sequenced in a study of T-cell memory formation after mild COVID-19. TCRdb recomputed calls from the 5' RACE reads with MiXCR, one row per CDR3 protein. The repertoire holds 350,000 to 500,000 distinct CDR3 sequences, 15% to 20% seen once, with roughly 21% in the top ten. Input material: PBMCs or a T cell subset sorted from them (not recorded which). Every receptor here comes from a man aged 18 to 29 who had mild COVID-19 (a few samples of this study predate the infection). Cell type and time point are not known.

The chain joins TRBV10-3 to TRBJ1-4; the match to TRBD1 covers 7 bases. The ends lost 10 bases at V and 7 bases at J; junction bases unmatched: 9. CDR1 is ENHRY, CDR2 SYGVKD, per germline. The CDR3 is 13 residues long. The CDR3: CATLGEGAEKLFF. CDR3 nucleotide sequence: TGTGCCACATTGGGGGAGGGGGCTGAAAAACTGTTTTTT.

This clonotype appeared a few times. The chain couples TRBV5-1 to TRBJ2-6; perhaps TRBD1 as D (5 bases). In germline, CDR1 is SGHRS, CDR2 YFSETQ. The V gene lost 0 bases and the J gene lost 0 bases, with 13 bases spanning the gap. This CDR3 region has 18 residues. The CDR3 spells CASSLETGFRSGANVLTF. The CDR3 DNA reads as TGCGCCAGCAGCTTGGAAACAGGATTCCGCTCTGGGGCCAACGTCCTGACTTTC.

This chain connects TRBV7-3 to TRBJ1-4; no reliable D call. CDR1 is SGHTA, CDR2 FQGTGA, per germline. The V and J ends lost 5 bases and 8 bases respectively, with 18 bases between them. This CDR3 contains 15 residues. The CDR3 DNA sequence: TGTGCCAGCAGCCACCCTGAGGACTTAGGGGAAAAACTGTTTTTT. It specifies CASSHPEDLGEKLFF.

The V gene is TRBV6-2 or TRBV6-3, the J gene TRBJ2-3; TRBD2 aligns across 7 bases. The CDR3 runs 15 residues. V trimming: 8 bases; J trimming: 0 bases; junction bases outside the gene matches: 8. Germline V gives CDR1 MNHEY, CDR2 SVGEGT. The CDR3 nucleotides read TGTGCCAGCCGAGGGAGGGTCGCTAGCACAGATACGCAGTATTTT. This encodes CASRGRVASTDTQYF.

Points on this clonotype: This may stem from a read error, because a much larger clone lies one nucleotide away. The chain has TRBV5-1 and TRBJ2-3, with TRBD2 as a possible D gene (6 bases). The CDR3 spans 15 residues. The germline gives CDR1 SGHRS, CDR2 YFSETQ. V lost 3 bases, J lost 5 bases, and 16 bases lay in between. This CDR3 reads CASSWGPEGEDTQYF. Written as DNA, the CDR3 is TGCGCCAGCAGCTGGGGCCCGGAGGGCGAAGATACGCAGTATTTT.

In its sample, this clonotype was seen a few times. This rearrangement joins TRBV5-1 to TRBJ2-2; TRBD1 matches 9 bases. Trimming took 2 bases from V and 6 from J; bases not matched to a gene: 5. This CDR3 has 15 residues. Germline V gene data show CDR1 as SGHRS and CDR2 as YFSETQ. CDR3 residues: CASSFGDRVSGELFF. The CDR3 DNA follows: TGCGCCAGCAGCTTCGGGGACAGGGTTTCCGGGGAGCTGTTTTTT.

This clonotype showed up just a few times. The chain carries TRBV29-1 and TRBJ2-7; D may match TRBD1 or TRBD2 (5 bases each). Trimming cost V 7 bases and J 4 bases, with 11 bases left between them. This CDR3 spans 11 amino acids. Germline V gene lookup returns CDR1 SQVTM and CDR2 ANQGSEA. The CDR3 DNA follows: TGCAGCGGGATCTGGGGGTACGAGCAGTACGTC. It yields the protein CSGIWGYEQYV.

For this clonotype: It may be a read error: a sequence one base away is much more abundant. CDR3 sequence: CASSQEPGLGTQLF. The CDR3 region has the DNA TGTGCCAGCAGCCAAGAGCCGGGACTAGGTACTCAGCTCTTC. The chain joins TRBV3-1 to TRBJ2-1; 8 nucleotides line up with TRBD2. The germline CDR1 and CDR2 sequences are LGHDT and YNNKEL (reference sequence). CDR3 length equals 14 residues.

This clonotype came up a few times. The chain carries TRBV29-1 and TRBJ1-1; D might be TRBD1 (5 bases). The CDR3 runs 13 residues. Germline CDR1 and CDR2: SQVTM and ANQGSEA. Between the trimmed V and J ends, which lost 4 bases and 5 bases, there was a span of 14 bases. The CDR3 DNA reads TGCAGCGTTGGGACACAGGAGGGAACTGAAGCTTTCTTT. Its protein is CSVGTQEGTEAFF.

The V and J genes are TRBV13 and TRBJ2-1; the D is unclear. CDR1 is PRHDT and CDR2 is FYEKMQ in the germline V gene (reference sequence). Trimming took 5 bases from V and 1 from J, leaving 9 bases between them. The CDR3 extends over 14 amino acids. The CDR3 region is CASSVARSYNEQFF. In DNA, the CDR3 is TGTGCCAGCAGCGTGGCCAGATCCTACAATGAGCAGTTCTTC.

The chain recombines TRBV10-2 with TRBJ2-4, with D maybe TRBD1 (5 bases). Per germline, CDR1 WSHSY and CDR2 SAAADI. This CDR3 region has 14 residues. The ends were cut back, 8 bases at V and 3 bases at J, with 14 bases in the middle. CDR3 loop: CASGWQGGKNIQYF. As DNA, the CDR3 is TGCGCCAGCGGTTGGCAGGGCGGCAAAAACATTCAGTACTTC.

Only a few counts were recorded for this clonotype. J is TRBJ2-7 and V is TRBV4-3; D unclear. The CDR3 contains 16 residues. The V end was cut by 0 bases, the J end by 0 bases, with 12 bases between. Germline V gives CDR1 LGHNA, CDR2 YSLEER. The CDR3 bases are TGCGCCAGCAGCCAAGATCGTGGGGTACCCTCCTACGAGCAGTACTTC. Protein product: CASSQDRGVPSYEQYF.

J is TRBJ1-3 and V is TRBV24-1, with D unclear. There are 14 residues in the CDR3. Germline CDR1 is KGHDR and CDR2 is SFDVKD. The V gene lost 12 bases and the J gene lost 3 bases, with 17 bases spanning the gap. The CDR3 nucleotides are TGTGCCCCCGTCGAAGGGAGCTTTGGAAACACCATATATTTT. This encodes CAPVEGSFGNTIYF.

The sample holds a few counts of this clonotype. The chain is built from TRBV29-1 and TRBJ2-5, with unresolved D. CDR3 length: 11 amino acids. Looked up from germline, CDR1 is SQVTM and CDR2 is ANQGSEA. Trimming left V 7 bases short and J 5 bases short, with 11 bases between. The CDR3 DNA reads TGCAGCGGTCTACAGAGGGAGACCCAGTACTTC. It is translated as CSGLQRETQYF.

The genes are TRBV20-1 and TRBJ2-7, with unresolved D. Trimming took off 0 bases at V and 3 bases at J, with 3 bases between the two ends. Germline CDR1 DFQATT, CDR2 SNEGSKA (reference sequence). This CDR3 contains 11 residues. In DNA form, the CDR3 reads TGCAGTGCTAGAGAGATCTACGAGCAGTACTTC. Amino acid sequence: CSAREIYEQYF.

This clonotype came up a few times. This sequence joins TRBV11-3 and TRBJ1-2; the D gene is possibly TRBD1 (6 bases). The ends were cut back, 4 bases at V and 4 bases at J, with 10 bases in the middle. Per the germline V gene, CDR1 is SGHNT and CDR2 is YENEEA. The CDR3 extends over 13 amino acids. The DNA of the CDR3 is TGTGCCAGCAGCTCTCCGGACAGCTATGGCTACACCTTC. It codes for CASSSPDSYGYTF.

The table lists this clonotype with a few counts. The CDR3 protein is CSAYSGTGAIQETQYF. CDR3 nucleotides: TGCAGTGCTTACTCCGGGACAGGGGCGATCCAAGAGACCCAGTACTTC. This sequence joins TRBV20-1 and TRBJ2-5, with 10 bases fitting TRBD1. This CDR3 comprises 16 residues. Germline V CDR1 and CDR2: DFQATT, SNEGSKA (reference sequence). With V trimmed by 5 bases and J by 1 base, 10 bases remained unmatched.

V and J are TRBV24-1 and TRBJ1-2; no clear D. CDR1 and CDR2 from the germline V gene are KGHDR and SFDVKD. V was clipped by 0 bases and J by 8 bases, with 9 bases between them. The CDR3 is made up of 13 amino acids. CDR3 amino acids: CATSDLQNWGYTF. For the CDR3, the DNA is TGTGCCACCAGTGATTTGCAGAACTGGGGCTACACCTTC.

A few counts support this clonotype. The V call is TRBV3-1, the J call TRBJ1-1; no clear D gene. CDR3 length: 13 residues. Trimming shortened V by 2 bases and J by 1 base, and 5 bases separated the two germline ends. Germline V gives CDR1 LGHDT, CDR2 YNNKEL (reference sequence). The CDR3 region has the DNA TGTGCCAGCAGCCAATCAGGGAACACTGAAGCTTTCTTT. Its protein is CASSQSGNTEAFF.